The entry that follows covers one TCR beta chain sequence. The antigen remains unidentified. The junction does not match germline at one end; this may be a read error. The sample belongs to a study of cytomegalovirus exposure and HLA in healthy donors. General study findings and limits: Researchers reported that a few CMV-associated chains were confirmed in vitro as CMV antigen-specific. Previous analysis showed most TCR beta V segments were productive about 90% or about 30% of the time. Trimming of TCR beta V- and J-genes showed a link, identified in a later analysis, to a missense DCLRE1C variant. Per published reports, the classifier diagnosed cytomegalovirus status with high specificity and sensitivity.

60 Vbeta and 13 Jbeta primers were used in PCR. Assay used: immunoSEQ multiplex PCR; TCRdb lists only in-frame clones, some missing. The table records around 130,000 clones, over 75% of them present only once. Germline CDR1 is MNHNS and CDR2 is SASEGT. The CDR3 consists of 16 residues. This TCR was sampled from a man aged 40-50 years in good health and CMV-seronegative. V usage is TRBV6-1 and J usage is TRBJ2-6; maybe TRBD1 (5 bases). Sequencing was carried out using PBMCs. The CDR3 here is CASSEPSGPGANGLTF. The CDR3 DNA is TGTGCCAGCAGTGAACCGTCCGGTCCTGGGGCCAACGGCCTGACTTTC.